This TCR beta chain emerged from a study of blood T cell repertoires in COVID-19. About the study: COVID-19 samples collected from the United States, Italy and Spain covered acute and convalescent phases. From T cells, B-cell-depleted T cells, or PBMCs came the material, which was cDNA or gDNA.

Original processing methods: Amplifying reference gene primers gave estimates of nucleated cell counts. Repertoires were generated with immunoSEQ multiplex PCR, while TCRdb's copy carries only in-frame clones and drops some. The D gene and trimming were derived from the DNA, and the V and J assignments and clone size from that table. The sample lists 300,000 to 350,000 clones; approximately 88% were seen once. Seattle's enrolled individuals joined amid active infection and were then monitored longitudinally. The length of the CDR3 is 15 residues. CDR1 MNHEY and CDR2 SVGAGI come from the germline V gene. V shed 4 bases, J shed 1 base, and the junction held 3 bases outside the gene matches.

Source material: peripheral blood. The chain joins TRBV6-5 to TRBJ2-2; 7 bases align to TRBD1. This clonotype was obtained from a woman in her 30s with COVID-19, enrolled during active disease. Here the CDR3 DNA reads TGTGCCAGCAGTTGGACAGGCCGGAACACCGGGGAGCTGTTTTTT. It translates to CASSWTGRNTGELFF.